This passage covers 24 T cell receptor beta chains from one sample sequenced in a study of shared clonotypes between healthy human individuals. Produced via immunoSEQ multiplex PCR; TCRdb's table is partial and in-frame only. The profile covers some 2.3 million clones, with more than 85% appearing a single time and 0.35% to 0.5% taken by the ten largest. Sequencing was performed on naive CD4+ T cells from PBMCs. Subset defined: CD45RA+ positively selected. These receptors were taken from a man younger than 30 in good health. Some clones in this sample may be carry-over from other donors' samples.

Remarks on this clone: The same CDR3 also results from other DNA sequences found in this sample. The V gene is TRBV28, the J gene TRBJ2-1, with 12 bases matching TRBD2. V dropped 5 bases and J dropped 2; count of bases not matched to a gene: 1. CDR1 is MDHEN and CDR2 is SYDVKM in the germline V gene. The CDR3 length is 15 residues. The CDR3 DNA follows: TGTGCCAGCAGTCTAGCGGGAGGGCCCTACAATGAGCAGTTCTTC. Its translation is CASSLAGGPYNEQFF.

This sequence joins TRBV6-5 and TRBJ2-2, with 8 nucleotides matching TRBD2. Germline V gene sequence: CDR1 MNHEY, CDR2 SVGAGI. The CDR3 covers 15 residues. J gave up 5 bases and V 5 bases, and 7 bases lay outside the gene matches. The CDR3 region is CASSRSGSVTGELFF. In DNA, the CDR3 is TGTGCCAGCAGTCGGAGCGGGAGCGTTACCGGGGAGCTGTTTTTT.

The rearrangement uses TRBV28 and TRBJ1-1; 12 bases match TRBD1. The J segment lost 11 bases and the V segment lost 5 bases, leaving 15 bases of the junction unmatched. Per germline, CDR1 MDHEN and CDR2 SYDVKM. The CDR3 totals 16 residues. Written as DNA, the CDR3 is TGTGCCAGCAGTCCCCCCGGGACAGGGGGCGCGGGGTCGGCTTTCTTT. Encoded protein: CASSPPGTGGAGSAFF.

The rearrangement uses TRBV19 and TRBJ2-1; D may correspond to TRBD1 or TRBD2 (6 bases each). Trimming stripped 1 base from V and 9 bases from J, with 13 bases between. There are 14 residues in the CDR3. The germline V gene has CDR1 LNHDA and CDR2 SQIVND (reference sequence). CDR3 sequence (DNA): TGTGCCAGTAGTATAGGGGGGGCCCTGGGTGAGCAGTTCTTC. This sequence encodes CASSIGGALGEQFF.

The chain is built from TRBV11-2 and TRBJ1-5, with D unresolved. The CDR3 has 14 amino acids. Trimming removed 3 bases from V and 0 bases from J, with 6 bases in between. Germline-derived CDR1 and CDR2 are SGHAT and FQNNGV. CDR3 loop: CASSFAGSNQPQHF. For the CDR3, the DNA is TGTGCCAGCAGCTTCGCAGGTAGCAATCAGCCCCAGCATTTT.

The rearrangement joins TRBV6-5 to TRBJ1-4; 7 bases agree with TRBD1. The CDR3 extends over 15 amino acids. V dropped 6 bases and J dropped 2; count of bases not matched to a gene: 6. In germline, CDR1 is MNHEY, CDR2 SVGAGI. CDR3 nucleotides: TGTGCCAGCAGCCTTGCAGGGGGGACTAATGAAAAACTGTTTTTT. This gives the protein CASSLAGGTNEKLFF.

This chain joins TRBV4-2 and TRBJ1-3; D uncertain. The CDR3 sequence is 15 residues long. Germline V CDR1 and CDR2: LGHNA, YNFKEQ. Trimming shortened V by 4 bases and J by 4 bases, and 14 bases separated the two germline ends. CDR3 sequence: CASSREGPDGNTIYF. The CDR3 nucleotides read TGTGCCAGCAGCCGAGAAGGTCCAGACGGAAACACCATATATTTT.

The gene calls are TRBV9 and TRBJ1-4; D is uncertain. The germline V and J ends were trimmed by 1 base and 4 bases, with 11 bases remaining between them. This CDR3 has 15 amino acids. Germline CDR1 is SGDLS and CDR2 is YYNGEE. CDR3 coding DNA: TGTGCCAGCAGCGTAAACCTGGGGAGTAATGAAAAACTGTTTTTT. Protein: CASSVNLGSNEKLFF.

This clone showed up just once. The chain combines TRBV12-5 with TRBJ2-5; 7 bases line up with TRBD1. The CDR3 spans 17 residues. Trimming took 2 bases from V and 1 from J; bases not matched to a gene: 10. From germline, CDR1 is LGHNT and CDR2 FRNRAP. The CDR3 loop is CASGLIFTGDGQETQYF. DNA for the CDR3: TGTGCTAGTGGTTTGATATTCACAGGGGACGGCCAAGAGACCCAGTACTTC.

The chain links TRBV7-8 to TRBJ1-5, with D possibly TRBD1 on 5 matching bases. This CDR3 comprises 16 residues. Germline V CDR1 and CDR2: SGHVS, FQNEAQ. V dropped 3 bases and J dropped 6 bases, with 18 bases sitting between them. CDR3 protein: CASSLRQNFAAQPQHF. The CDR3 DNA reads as TGTGCCAGCAGCTTGCGACAGAACTTTGCTGCTCAGCCCCAGCATTTT. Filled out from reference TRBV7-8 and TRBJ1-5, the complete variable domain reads GAGVSQSPRYKVAKRGQDVALRCDPISGHVSLFWYQQALGQGPEFLTYFQNEAQLDKSGLPSDRFFAERPEGSVSTLKIQRTQQEDSAVYLCASSLRQNFAAQPQHFGDGTRLSIL.

CDR3 in amino acids: CASSLSGTAVYEQYF. The CDR3 nucleotides read TGTGCCAGCAGCTTGTCCGGGACAGCAGTCTACGAGCAGTACTTC. The chain carries TRBV7-8 and TRBJ2-7; 7 nucleotides match TRBD1. J gave up 3 bases and V 3 bases, and 8 bases lay outside the gene matches. The CDR3 runs to 15 residues. The germline gives CDR1 SGHVS, CDR2 FQNEAQ.

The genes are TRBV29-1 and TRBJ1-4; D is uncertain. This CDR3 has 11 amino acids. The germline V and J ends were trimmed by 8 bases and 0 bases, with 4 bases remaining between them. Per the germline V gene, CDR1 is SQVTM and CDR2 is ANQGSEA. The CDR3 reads CSFATNEKLFF. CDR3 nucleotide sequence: TGCAGCTTTGCAACTAATGAAAAACTGTTTTTT. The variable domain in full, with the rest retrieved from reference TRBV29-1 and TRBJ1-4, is SAVISQKPSRDICQRGTSLTIQCQVDSQVTMMFWYRQQPGQSLTLIATANQGSEATYESGFVIDKFPISRPNLTFSTLTVSNMSPEDSSIYLCSFATNEKLFFGSGTQLSVL.

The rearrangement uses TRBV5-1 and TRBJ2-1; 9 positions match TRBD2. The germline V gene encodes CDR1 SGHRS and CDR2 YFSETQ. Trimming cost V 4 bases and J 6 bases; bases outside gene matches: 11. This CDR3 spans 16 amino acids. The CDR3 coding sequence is TGCGCCAGCAGCCTGTCCCCTGGACTAGCGAGCAATGAGCAGTTCTTC. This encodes CASSLSPGLASNEQFF.

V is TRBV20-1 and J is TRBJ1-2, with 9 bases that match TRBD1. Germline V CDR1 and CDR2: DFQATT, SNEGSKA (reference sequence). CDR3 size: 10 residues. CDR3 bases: TGCAGGGGACAGGGTCATGGCTACACCTTC. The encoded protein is CRGQGHGYTF.

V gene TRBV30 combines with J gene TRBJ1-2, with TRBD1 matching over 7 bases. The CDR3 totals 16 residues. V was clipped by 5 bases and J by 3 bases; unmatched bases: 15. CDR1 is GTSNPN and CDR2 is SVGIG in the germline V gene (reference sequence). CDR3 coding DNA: TGTGCCTGGCGAGGGACCTTTTCCGGGACAGACTATGGCTACACCTTC. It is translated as CAWRGTFSGTDYGYTF.

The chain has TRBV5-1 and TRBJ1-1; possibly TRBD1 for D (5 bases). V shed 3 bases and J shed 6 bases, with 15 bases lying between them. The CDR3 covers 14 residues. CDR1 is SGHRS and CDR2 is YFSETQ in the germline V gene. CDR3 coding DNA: TGCGCCAGCAGCTCCCGGGGGGTAAACCCTGAAGCTTTCTTT. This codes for CASSSRGVNPEAFF.

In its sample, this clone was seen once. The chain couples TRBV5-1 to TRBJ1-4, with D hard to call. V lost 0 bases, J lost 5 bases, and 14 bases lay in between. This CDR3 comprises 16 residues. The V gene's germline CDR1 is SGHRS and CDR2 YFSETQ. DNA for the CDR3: TGCGCCAGCAGCTTGGGGATCAGCTTAGGAAATGAAAAACTGTTTTTT. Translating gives CASSLGISLGNEKLFF.

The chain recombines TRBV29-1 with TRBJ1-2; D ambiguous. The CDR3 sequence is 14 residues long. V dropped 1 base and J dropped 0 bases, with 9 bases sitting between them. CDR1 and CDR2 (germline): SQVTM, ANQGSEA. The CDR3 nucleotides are TGCAGCGTTGAAGCCTCGGACGCTAACTATGGCTACACCTTC. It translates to CSVEASDANYGYTF.

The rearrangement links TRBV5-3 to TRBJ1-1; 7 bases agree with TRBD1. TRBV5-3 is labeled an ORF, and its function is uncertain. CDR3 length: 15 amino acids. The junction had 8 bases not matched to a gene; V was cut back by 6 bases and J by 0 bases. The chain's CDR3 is CARTGTASMNTEAFF. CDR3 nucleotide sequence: TGTGCCAGAACGGGGACAGCTAGTATGAACACTGAAGCTTTCTTT.

CDR3 amino acids: CASSPRVGSTDTQYF. The CDR3 DNA is TGCGCCAGCAGCCCCCGGGTTGGGAGCACAGATACGCAGTATTTT. This chain connects TRBV5-1 to TRBJ2-3; D remains unclear. The V gene's germline CDR1 is SGHRS and CDR2 YFSETQ. The CDR3 is 15 residues long. V lost 4 bases, J lost 0 bases, and 12 bases lay in between.

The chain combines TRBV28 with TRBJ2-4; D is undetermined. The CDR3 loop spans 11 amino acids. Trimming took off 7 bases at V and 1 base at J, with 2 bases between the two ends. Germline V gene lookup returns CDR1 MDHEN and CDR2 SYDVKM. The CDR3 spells CASKAKNIQYF. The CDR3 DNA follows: TGTGCCAGCAAGGCCAAAAACATTCAGTACTTC.

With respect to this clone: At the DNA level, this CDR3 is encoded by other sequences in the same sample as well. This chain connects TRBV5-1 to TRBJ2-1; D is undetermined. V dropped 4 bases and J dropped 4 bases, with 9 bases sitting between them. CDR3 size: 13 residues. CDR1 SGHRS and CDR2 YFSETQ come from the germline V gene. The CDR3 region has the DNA TGCGCCAGCAGCGCCGCTAGTTACAATGAGCAGTTCTTC. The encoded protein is CASSAASYNEQFF. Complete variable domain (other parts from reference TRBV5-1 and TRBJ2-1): KAGVTQTPRYLIKTRGQQVTLSCSPISGHRSVSWYQQTPGQGLQFLFEYFSETQRNKGNFPGRFSGRQFSNSRSEMNVSTLELGDSALYLCASSAASYNEQFFGPGTRLTVL.

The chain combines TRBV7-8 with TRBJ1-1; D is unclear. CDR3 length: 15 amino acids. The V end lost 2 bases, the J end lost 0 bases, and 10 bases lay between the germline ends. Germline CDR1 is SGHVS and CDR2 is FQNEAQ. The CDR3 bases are TGTGCCAGCAGCTTAATCAGGCTCATGAACACTGAAGCTTTCTTT. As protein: CASSLIRLMNTEAFF.

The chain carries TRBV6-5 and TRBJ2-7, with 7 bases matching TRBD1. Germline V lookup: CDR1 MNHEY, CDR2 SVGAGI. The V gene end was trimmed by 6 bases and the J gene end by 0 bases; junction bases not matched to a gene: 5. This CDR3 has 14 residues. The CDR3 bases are TGTGCCAGCAGATGGGGACAGATCTCCTACGAGCAGTACTTC. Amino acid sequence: CASRWGQISYEQYF.